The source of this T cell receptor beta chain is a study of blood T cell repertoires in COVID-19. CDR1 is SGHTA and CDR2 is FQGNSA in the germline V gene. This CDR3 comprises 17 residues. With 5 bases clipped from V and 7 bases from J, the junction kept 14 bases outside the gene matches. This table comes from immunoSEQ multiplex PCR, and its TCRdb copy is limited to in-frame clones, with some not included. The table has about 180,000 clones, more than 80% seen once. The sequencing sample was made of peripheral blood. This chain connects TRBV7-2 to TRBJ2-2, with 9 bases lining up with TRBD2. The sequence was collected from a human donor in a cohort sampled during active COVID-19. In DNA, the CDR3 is TGTGCCAGCAGCCCCGGAGCTAGCGGGGCCGCGGGCGGGGAGCTGTTTTTT. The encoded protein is CASSPGASGAAGGELFF.